This T cell receptor beta chain was identified during a study of early T cells in non-severe SARS-CoV-2 infection. TCRdb redid the calling of the 5' RACE reads with MiXCR, one entry per CDR3 protein. The sample lists some 41,000 distinct CDR3 sequences; roughly 5.9% were seen once. The CDR3 covers 13 residues. V lost 5 bases to trimming and J lost 12 bases; unmatched junction nucleotides: 11. Germline V lookup: CDR1 MNHEY, CDR2 SMNVEV (reference sequence). In this sample, this clonotype turned up many times. V and J are TRBV27 and TRBJ2-7; 9 nucleotides match TRBD2. Material for sequencing was whole blood. This sequence was found in an adult who was a healthcare worker with PCR-confirmed SARS-CoV-2 infection or an uninfected control (not recorded which). CDR3 protein: CASSPTSGLTGYF. In DNA form, the CDR3 reads TGTGCCAGCAGTCCGACTAGCGGTCTTACAGGGTACTTC.